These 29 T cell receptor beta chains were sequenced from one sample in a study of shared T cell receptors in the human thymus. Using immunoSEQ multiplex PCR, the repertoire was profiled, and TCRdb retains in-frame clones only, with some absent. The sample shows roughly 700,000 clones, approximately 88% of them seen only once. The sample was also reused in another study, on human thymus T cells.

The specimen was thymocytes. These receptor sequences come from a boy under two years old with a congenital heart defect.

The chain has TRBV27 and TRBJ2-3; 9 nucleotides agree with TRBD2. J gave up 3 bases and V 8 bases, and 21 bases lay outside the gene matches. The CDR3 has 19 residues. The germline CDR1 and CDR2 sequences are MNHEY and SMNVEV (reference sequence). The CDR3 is CASCTRSLAGRARTDTQYF. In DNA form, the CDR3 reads TGTGCCAGCTGCACCCGATCCCTAGCGGGACGGGCTAGGACAGATACGCAGTATTTT.

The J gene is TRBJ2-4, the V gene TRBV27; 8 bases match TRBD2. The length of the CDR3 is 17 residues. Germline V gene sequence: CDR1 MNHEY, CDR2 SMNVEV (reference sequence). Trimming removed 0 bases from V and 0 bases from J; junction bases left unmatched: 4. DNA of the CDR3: TGTGCCAGCAGTTTATCTACAGCGGGAGTAGCCAAAAACATTCAGTACTTC. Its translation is CASSLSTAGVAKNIQYF.

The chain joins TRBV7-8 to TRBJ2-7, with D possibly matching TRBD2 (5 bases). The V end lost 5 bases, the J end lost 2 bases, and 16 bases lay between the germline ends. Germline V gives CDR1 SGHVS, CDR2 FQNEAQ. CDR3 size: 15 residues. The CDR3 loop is CASSGPLGAAYEQYF. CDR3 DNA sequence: TGTGCCAGCAGCGGCCCGCTGGGAGCAGCCTACGAGCAGTACTTC.

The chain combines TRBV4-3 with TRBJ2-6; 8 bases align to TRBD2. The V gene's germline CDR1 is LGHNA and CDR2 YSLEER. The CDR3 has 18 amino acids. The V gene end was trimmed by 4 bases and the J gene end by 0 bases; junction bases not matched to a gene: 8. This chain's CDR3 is CASSPNLSGGSGANVLTF. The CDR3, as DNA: TGCGCCAGCAGCCCTAACCTGAGCGGGGGCTCTGGGGCCAACGTCCTGACTTTC.

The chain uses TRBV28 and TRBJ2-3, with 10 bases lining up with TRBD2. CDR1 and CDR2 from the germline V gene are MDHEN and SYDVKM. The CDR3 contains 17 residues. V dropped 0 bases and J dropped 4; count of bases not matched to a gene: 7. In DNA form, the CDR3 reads TGTGCCAGCAGTTTATGGCAGGGACTAGCGAACGCAGATACGCAGTATTTT. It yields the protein CASSLWQGLANADTQYF.

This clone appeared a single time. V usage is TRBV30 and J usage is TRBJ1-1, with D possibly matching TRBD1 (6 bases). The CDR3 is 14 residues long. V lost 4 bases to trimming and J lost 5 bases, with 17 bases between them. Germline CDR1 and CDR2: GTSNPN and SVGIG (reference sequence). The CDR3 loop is CAWNLGRGQTEAFF. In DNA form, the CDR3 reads TGTGCCTGGAATCTGGGGCGGGGGCAAACTGAAGCTTTCTTT.

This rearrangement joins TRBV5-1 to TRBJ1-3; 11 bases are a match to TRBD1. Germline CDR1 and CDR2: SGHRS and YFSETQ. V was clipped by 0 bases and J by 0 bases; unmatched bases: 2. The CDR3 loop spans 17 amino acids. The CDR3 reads CASSLGDRGTSGNTIYF. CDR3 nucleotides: TGCGCCAGCAGCTTGGGGGACAGGGGGACCTCTGGAAACACCATATATTTT.

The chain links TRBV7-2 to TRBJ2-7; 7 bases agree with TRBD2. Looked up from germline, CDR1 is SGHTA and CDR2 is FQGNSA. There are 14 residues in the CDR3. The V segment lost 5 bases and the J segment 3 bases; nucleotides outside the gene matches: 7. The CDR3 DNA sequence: TGTGCCAGCAGCACTGGGGGGGAGCACTACGAGCAGTACTTC. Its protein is CASSTGGEHYEQYF.

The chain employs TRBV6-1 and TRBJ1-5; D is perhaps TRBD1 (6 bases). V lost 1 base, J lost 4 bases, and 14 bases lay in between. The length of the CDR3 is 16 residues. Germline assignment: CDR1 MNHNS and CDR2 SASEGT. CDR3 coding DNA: TGTGCCAGCAGTGAAGGCGGGGGGCGCACGAATCAGCCCCAGCATTTT. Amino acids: CASSEGGGRTNQPQHF.

CDR3 sequence (DNA): TGTGCCAGCAGCCCGGGACAGGCCACGAACGAGCAGTACTTC. It specifies CASSPGQATNEQYF. The chain is built from TRBV5-6 and TRBJ2-7; 8 bases map to TRBD1. The J segment lost 5 bases and the V segment lost 4 bases, leaving 8 bases of the junction unmatched. This CDR3 comprises 14 residues. CDR1 is SGHDT and CDR2 is YYEEEE in the germline V gene.

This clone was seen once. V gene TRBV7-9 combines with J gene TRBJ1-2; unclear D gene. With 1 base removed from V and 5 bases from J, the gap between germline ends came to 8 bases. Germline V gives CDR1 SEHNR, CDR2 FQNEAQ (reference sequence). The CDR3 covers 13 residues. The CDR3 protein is CASSLVLDYGYTF. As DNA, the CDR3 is TGTGCCAGCAGCTTAGTATTAGATTATGGCTACACCTTC.

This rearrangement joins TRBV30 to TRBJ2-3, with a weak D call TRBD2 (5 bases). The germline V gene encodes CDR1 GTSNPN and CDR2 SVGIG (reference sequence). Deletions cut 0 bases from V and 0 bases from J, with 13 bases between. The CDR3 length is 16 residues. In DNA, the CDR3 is TGTGCCTGGAGTGTACATCGGGGTAGTAGCACAGATACGCAGTATTTT. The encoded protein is CAWSVHRGSSTDTQYF.

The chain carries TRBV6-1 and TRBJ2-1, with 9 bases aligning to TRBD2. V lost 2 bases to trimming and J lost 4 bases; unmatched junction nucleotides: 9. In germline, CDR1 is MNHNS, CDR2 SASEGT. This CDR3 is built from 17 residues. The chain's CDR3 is CASSEWGNAGGYNEQFF. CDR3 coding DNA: TGTGCCAGCAGTGAATGGGGGAATGCGGGAGGGTACAATGAGCAGTTCTTC.

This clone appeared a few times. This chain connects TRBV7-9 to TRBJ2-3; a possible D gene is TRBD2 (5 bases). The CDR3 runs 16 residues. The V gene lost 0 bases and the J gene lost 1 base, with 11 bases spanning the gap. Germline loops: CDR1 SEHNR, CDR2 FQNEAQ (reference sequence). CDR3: CASSLAGGSCTDTQYF. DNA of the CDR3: TGTGCCAGCAGCTTAGCTGGTGGGAGCTGCACAGATACGCAGTATTTT. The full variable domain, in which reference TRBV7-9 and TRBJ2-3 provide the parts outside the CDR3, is DTGVSQNPRHKITKRGQNVTFRCDPISEHNRLYWYRQTLGQGPEFLTYFQNEAQLEKSRLLSDRFSAERPKGSFSTLEIQRTEQGDSAMYLCASSLAGGSCTDTQYFGPGTRLTVL.

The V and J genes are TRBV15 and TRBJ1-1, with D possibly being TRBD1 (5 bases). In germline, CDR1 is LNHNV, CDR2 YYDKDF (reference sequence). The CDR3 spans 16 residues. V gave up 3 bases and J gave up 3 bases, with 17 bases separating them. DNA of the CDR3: TGTGCCACCAGCAGCTACCCGGGACTCCGGGACACTGAAGCTTTCTTT. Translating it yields CATSSYPGLRDTEAFF.

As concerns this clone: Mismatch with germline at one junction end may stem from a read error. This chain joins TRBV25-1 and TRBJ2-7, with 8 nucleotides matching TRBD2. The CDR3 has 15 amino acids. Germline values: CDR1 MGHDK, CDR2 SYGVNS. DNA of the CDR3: TGTGCCAGCAGTCGGGAGGGGGTGTATTCCTACGGGCAGTACTTC. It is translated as CASSREGVYSYGQYF.

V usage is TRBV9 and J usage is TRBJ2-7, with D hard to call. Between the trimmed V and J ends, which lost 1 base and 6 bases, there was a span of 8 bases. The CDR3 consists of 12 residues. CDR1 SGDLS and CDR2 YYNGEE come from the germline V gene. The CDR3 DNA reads TGTGCCAGCAGCGTAAAGGTAGCCGAGCAGTACTTC. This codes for CASSVKVAEQYF.

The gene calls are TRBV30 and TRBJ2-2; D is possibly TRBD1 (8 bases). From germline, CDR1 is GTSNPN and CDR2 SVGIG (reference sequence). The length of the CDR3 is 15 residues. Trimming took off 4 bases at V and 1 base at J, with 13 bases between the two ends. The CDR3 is CAWTYRGGNTGELFF. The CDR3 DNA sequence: TGTGCCTGGACCTACAGGGGGGGGAACACCGGGGAGCTGTTTTTT. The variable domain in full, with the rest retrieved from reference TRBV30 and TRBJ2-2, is SQTIHQWPATLVQPVGSPLSLECTVEGTSNPNLYWYRQAAGRGLQLLFYSVGIGQISSEVPQNLSASRPQDRQFILSSKKLLLSDSGFYLCAWTYRGGNTGELFFGEGSRLTVL.

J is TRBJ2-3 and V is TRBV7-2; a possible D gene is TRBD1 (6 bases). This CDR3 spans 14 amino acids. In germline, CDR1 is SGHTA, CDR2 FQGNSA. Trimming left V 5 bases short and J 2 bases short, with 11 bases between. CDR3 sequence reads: CASSQGHPTDTQYF. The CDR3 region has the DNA TGTGCCAGCAGCCAGGGACACCCCACAGATACGCAGTATTTT.

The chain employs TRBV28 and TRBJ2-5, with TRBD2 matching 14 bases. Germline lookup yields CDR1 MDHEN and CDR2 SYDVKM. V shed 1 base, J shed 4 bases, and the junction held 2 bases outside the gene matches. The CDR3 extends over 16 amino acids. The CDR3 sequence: CASSLSGTSGRETQYF. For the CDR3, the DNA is TGTGCCAGCAGTTTATCCGGGACTAGCGGGAGAGAGACCCAGTACTTC.

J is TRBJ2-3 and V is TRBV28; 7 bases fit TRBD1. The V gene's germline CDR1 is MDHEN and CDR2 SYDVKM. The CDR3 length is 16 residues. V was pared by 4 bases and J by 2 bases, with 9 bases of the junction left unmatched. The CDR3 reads CASSSQTGVSTDTQYF. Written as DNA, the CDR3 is TGTGCCAGCAGTTCCCAAACAGGGGTATCCACAGATACGCAGTATTTT.

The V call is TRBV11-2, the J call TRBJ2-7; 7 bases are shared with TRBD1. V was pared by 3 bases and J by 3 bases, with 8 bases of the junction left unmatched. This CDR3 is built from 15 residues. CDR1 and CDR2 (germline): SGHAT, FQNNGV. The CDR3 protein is CASSFWDSPYYEQYF. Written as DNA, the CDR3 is TGTGCCAGCAGCTTTTGGGACAGCCCCTACTACGAGCAGTACTTC. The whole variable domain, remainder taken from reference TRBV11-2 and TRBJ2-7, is EAGVAQSPRYKIIEKRQSVAFWCNPISGHATLYWYQQILGQGPKLLIQFQNNGVVDDSQLPKDRFSAERLKGVDSTLKIQPAKLEDSAVYLCASSFWDSPYYEQYFGPGTRLTVT.

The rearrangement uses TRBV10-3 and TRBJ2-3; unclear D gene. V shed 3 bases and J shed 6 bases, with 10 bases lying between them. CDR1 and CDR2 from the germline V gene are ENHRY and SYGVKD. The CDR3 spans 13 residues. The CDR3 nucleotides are TGTGCCATCAGTGATCCGGGTCCTGATACGCAGTATTTT. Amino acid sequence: CAISDPGPDTQYF.

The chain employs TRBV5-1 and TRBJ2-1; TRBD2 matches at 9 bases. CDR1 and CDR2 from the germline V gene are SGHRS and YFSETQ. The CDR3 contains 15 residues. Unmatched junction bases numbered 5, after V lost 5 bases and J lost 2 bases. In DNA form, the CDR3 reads TGCGCCAGCAGAACGACTAGCGGACCCTACAATGAGCAGTTCTTC. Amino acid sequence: CASRTTSGPYNEQFF.

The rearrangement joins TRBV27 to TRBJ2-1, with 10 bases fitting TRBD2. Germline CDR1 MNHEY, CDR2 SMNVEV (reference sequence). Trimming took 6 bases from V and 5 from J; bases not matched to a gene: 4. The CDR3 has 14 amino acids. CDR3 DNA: TGTGCCAGCAGAGGACTAGCGGAGCACAATGAGCAGTTCTTC. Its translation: CASRGLAEHNEQFF.

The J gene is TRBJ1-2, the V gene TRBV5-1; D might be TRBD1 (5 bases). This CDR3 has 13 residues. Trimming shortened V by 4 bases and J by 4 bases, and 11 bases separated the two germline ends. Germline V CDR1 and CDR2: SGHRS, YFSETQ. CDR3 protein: CASSLLGGYGYTF. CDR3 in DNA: TGCGCCAGCAGCCTATTGGGGGGCTATGGCTACACCTTC.

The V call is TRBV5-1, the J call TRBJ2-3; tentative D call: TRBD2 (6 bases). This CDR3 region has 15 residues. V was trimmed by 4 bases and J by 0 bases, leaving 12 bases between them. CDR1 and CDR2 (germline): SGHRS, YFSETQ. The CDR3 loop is CASSKMTRSTDTQYF. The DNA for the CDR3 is TGCGCCAGCAGCAAAATGACTAGGAGCACAGATACGCAGTATTTT. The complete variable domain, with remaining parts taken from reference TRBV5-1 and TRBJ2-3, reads KAGVTQTPRYLIKTRGQQVTLSCSPISGHRSVSWYQQTPGQGLQFLFEYFSETQRNKGNFPGRFSGRQFSNSRSEMNVSTLELGDSALYLCASSKMTRSTDTQYFGPGTRLTVL.

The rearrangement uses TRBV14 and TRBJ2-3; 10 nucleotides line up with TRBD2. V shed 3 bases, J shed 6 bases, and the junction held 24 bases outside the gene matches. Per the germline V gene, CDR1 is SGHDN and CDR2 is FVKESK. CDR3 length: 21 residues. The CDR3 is CASSQPMKGLAGANPLDTQYF. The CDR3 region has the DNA TGTGCCAGCAGCCAGCCTATGAAGGGGCTAGCGGGAGCTAACCCCTTGGATACGCAGTATTTT.

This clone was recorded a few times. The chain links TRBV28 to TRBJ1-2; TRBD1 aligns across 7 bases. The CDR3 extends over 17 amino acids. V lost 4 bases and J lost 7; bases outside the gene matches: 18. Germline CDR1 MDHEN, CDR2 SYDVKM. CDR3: CASSSILHWDSRGGYTF. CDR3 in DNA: TGTGCCAGCAGTTCCATTCTCCACTGGGACAGCAGAGGTGGCTACACCTTC.